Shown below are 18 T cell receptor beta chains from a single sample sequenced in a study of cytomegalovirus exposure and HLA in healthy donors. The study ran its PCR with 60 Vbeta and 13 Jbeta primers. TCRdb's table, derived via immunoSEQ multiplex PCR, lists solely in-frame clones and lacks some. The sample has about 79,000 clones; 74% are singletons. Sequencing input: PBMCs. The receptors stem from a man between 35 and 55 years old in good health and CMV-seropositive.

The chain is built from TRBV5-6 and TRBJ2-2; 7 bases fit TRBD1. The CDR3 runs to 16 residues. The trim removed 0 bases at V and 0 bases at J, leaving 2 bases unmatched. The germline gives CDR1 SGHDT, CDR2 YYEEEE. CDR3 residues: CASSLGQGSNTGELFF. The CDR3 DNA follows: TGTGCCAGCAGCTTGGGACAGGGCTCGAACACCGGGGAGCTGTTTTTT.

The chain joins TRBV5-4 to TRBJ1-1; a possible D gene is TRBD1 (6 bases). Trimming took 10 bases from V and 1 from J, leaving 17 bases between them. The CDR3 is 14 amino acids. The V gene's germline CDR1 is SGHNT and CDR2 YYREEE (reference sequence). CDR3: CAAQPGTQNTEAFF. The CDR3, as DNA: TGTGCCGCCCAACCCGGGACACAGAACACTGAAGCTTTCTTT.

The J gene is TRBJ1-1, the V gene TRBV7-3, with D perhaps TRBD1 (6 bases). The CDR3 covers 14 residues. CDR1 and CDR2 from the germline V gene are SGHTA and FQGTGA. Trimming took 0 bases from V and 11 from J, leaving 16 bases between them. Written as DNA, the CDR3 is TGTGCCAGCAGCTTAACGTCAGGGGAGGGCCGGGCTTTCTTT. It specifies CASSLTSGEGRAFF.

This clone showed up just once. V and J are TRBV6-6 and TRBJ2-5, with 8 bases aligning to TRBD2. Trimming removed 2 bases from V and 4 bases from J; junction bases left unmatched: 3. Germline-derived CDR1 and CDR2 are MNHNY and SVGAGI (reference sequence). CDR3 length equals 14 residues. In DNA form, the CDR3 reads TGTGCCAGCAGTTACACAGCGGGAGTAGAGACCCAGTACTTC. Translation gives CASSYTAGVETQYF.

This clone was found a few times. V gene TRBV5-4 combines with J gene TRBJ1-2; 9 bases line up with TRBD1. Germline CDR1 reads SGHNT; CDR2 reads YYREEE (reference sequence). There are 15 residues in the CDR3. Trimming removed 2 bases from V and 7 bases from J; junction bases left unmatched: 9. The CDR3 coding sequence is TGTGCCAGCAGCTTAGCGGGGACAGGGCAACGTGGCTACACCTTC. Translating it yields CASSLAGTGQRGYTF. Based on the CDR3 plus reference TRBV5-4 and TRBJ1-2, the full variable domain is ETGVTQSPTHLIKTRGQQVTLRCSSQSGHNTVSWYQQALGQGPQFIFQYYREEENGRGNFPPRFSGLQFPNYSSELNVNALELDDSALYLCASSLAGTGQRGYTFGSGTRLTVV.

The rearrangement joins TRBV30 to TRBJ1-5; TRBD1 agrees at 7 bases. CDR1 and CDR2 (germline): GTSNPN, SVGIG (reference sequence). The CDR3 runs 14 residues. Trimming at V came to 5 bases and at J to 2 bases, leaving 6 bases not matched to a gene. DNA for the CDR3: TGTGCCTGGTCCAGGGGGTCTGGCAATCAGCCCCAGCATTTT. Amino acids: CAWSRGSGNQPQHF.

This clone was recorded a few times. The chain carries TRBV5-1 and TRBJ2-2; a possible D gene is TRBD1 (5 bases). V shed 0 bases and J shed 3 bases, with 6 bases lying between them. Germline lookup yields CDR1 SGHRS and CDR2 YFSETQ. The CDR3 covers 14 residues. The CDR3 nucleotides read TGCGCCAGCAGCTTGGGACAGTACACCGGGGAGCTGTTTTTT. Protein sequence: CASSLGQYTGELFF.

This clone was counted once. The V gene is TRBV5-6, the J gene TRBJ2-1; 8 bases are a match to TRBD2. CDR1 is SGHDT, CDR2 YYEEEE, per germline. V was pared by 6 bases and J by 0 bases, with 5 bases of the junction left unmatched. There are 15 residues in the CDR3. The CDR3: CASTLSGGSYNEQFF. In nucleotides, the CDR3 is TGTGCCAGCACCCTAAGCGGGGGCTCCTACAATGAGCAGTTCTTC.

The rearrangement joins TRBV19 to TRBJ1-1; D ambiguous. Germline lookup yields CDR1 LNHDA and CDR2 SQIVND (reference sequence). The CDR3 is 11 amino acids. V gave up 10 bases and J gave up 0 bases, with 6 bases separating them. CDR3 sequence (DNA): TGTGCCACGTCCGTGAACACTGAAGCTTTCTTT. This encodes CATSVNTEAFF. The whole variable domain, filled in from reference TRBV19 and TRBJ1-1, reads DGGITQSPKYLFRKEGQNVTLSCEQNLNHDAMYWYRQDPGQGLRLIYYSQIVNDFQKGDIAEGYSVSREKKESFPLTVTSAQKNPTAFYLCATSVNTEAFFGQGTRLTVV.

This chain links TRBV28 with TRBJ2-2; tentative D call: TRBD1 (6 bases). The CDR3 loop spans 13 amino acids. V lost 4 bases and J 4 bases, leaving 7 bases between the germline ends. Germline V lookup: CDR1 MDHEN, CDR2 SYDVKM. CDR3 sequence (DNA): TGTGCCAGCAGTTGGACAGTCACCGGGGAGCTGTTTTTT. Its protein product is CASSWTVTGELFF. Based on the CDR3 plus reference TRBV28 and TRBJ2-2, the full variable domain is DVKVTQSSRYLVKRTGEKVFLECVQDMDHENMFWYRQDPGLGLRLIYFSYDVKMKEKGDIPEGYSVSREKKERFSLILESASTNQTSMYLCASSWTVTGELFFGEGSRLTVL.

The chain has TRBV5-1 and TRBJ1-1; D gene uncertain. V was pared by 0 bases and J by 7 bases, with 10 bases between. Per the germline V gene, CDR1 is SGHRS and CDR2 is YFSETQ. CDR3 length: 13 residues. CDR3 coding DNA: TGCGCCAGCAGCTTGGCTGTCGAGGGTGAAGCTTTCTTT. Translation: CASSLAVEGEAFF.

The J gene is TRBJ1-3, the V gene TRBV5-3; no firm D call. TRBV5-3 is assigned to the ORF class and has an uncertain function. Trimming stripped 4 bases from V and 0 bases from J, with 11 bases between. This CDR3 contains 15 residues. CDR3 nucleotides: TGTGCCAGAAGCCAACAAATAATCTCTGGAAACACCATATATTTT. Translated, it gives CARSQQIISGNTIYF.

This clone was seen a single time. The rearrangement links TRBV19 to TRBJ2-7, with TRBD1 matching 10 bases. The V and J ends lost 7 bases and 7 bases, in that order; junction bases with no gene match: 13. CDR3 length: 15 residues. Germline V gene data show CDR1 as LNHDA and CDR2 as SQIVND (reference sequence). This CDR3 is CASTPRDRGLLEQYF. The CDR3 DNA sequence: TGTGCCAGTACCCCCCGGGACAGGGGCCTTTTGGAGCAGTACTTC.

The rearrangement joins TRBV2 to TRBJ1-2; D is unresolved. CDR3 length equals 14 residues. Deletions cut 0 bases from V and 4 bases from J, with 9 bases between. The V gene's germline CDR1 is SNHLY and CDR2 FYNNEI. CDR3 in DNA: TGTGCCAGCAGTGAAGCCGGAGGAGGCTATGGCTACACCTTC. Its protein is CASSEAGGGYGYTF.

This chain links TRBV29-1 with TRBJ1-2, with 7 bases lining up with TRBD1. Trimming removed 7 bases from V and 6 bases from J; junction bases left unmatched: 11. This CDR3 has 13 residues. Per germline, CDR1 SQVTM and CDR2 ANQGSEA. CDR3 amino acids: CSARMTGKDGYTF. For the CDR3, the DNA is TGCAGCGCCCGGATGACAGGGAAAGATGGCTACACCTTC.

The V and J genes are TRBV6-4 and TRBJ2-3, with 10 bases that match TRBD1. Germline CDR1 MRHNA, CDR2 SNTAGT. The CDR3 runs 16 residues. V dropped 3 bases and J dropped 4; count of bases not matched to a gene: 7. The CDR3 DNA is TGTGCCAGCAGTGAACTTACCGGGACAGGGGCAGATACGCAGTATTTT. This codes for CASSELTGTGADTQYF.

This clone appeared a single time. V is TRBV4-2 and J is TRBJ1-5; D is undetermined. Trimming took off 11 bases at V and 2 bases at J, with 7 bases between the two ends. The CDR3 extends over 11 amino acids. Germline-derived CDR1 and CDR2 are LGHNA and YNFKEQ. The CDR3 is CAGLGNQPQHF. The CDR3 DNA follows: TGTGCCGGACTGGGCAATCAGCCCCAGCATTTT.

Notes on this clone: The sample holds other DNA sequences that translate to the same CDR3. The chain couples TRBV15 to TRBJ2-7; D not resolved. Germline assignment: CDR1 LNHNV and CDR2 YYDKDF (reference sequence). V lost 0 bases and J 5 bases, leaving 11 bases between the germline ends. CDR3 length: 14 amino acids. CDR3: CATSRDISRHEQYF. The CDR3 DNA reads TGTGCCACCAGCAGAGACATTAGCCGCCACGAGCAGTACTTC. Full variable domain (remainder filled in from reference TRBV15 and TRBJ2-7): DAMVIQNPRYQVTQFGKPVTLSCSQTLNHNVMYWYQQKSSQAPKLLFHYYDKDFNNEADTPDNFQSRRPNTSFCFLDIRSPGLGDTAMYLCATSRDISRHEQYFGPGTRLTVT.